The rows below give T cell receptor beta chains drawn from one sample of a study of T cell responses to AZD1222 COVID-19 vaccine. Sequencing was performed with immunoSEQ multiplex PCR; in TCRdb, only in-frame clones are kept and a portion is missing. The sample records about 170,000 clones, 87% being singletons. The source material was peripheral blood, sampled 28 days after the second AZD1222 dose. The receptors originated from an adult who received the AZD1222 COVID-19 vaccine. Each CDR3 is given with its conserved first and last residue. The order of the fields is V gene, J gene, D gene, CDR3 length, clone size, CDR3 DNA, CDR3 protein. A D gene is named only where the DNA matches it firmly. Size is omitted from some rows. Given values are once, few, many or a class for expanded clones.

TRBV19,TRBJ1-5,.,14,.,TGTGCCAGTAATTTGCGGTATAGCAATCAGCCCCAGCATTTT,CASNLRYSNQPQHF
TRBV7-9,TRBJ1-5,.,11,.,TGTGCCAGCAGCCCTCATCAGCCCCAGCATTTT,CASSPHQPQHF
TRBV5-1,TRBJ1-1,.,13,.,TGCGCCAGCAGCTTGGGGACGGAGCTTGAAGCTTTCTTT,CASSLGTELEAFF
TRBV2,TRBJ2-2,.,14,.,TGTGCCAGCAGGGGGGTGGTAAGGGCCGGGGAGCTGTTTTTT,CASRGVVRAGELFF
TRBV5-1,TRBJ2-6,TRBD1,18,.,TGCGCCAGCAGCGGGATCGGGACAGGGGGCTCTGGGGCCAACGTCCTGACTTTC,CASSGIGTGGSGANVLTF
TRBV19,TRBJ1-2,.,16,few,TGTGCCAGTAGTTCTCTGGCGACAGTGGGAGCCCCTGGCTACACCTTC,CASSSLATVGAPGYTF
TRBV6-5,TRBJ1-2,.,13,.,TGTGCCAGCAGCCCCGACTGGGGATATCGCTACACCTTC,CASSPDWGYRYTF
TRBV12-3/TRBV12-4,TRBJ1-1,.,11,.,TGTGCCAGCAGGGGGCGCGCTGAAGCTTTCTTT,CASRGRAEAFF
TRBV14,TRBJ2-3,.,16,once,TGTGCCAGCAGCCAATTCGACCAGGTCTTCACAGATACGCAGTATTTT,CASSQFDQVFTDTQYF
TRBV5-4,TRBJ1-6,.,16,.,TGTGCCAGCAGCCTGGGACGTAGCTCCTATAATTCACCCCTCCACTTT,CASSLGRSSYNSPLHF
TRBV5-6,TRBJ1-5,.,15,.,TGTGCCAGCATCCCGTCGGGGGGGGGCAATCAGCCCCAGCATTTT,CASIPSGGGNQPQHF
TRBV18,TRBJ1-1,.,13,.,TGTGCCAGCTCACCACAGGCGAACACTGAAGCTTTCTTT,CASSPQANTEAFF
TRBV4-2,TRBJ1-2,TRBD1,14,once,TGTGCCAGCAGGGGACAGGGTTTAGTCTATGGCTACACCTTC,CASRGQGLVYGYTF
TRBV7-8,TRBJ2-3,.,14,.,TGTGCCAGCAGCTTAGGTCTGGGGACAGATACGCAGTATTTT,CASSLGLGTDTQYF